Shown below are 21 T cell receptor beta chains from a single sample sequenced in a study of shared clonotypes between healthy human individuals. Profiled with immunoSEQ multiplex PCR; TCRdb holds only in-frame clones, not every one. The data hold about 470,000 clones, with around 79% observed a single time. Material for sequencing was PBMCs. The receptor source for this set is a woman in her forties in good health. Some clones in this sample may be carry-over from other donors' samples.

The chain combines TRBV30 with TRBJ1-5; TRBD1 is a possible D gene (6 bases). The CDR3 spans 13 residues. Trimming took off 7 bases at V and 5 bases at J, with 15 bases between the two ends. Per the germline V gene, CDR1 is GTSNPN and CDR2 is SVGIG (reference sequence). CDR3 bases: TGTGCCTCTTCCCGGGGGCGAGATCAGCCCCAGCATTTT. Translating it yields CASSRGRDQPQHF.

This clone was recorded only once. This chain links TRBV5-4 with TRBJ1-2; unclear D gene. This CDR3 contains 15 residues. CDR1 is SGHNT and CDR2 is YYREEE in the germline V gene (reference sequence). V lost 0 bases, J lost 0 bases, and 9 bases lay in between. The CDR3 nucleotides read TGTGCCAGCAGCTTGGCGGGAGCGACTAACTATGGCTACACCTTC. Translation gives CASSLAGATNYGYTF.

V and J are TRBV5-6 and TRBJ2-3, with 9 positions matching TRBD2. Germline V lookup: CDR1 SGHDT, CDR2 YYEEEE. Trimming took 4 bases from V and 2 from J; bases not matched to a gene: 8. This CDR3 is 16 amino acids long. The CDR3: CASSHRLAESTDTQYF. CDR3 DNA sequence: TGTGCCAGCAGCCACCGACTAGCGGAATCCACAGATACGCAGTATTTT.

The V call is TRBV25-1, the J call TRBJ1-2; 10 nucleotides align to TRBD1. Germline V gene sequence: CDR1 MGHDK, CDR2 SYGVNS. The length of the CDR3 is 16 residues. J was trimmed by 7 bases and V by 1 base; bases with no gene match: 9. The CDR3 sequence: CASSELGGQGMGGYTF. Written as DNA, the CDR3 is TGTGCCAGCAGTGAATTAGGGGGACAGGGGATGGGTGGCTACACCTTC.

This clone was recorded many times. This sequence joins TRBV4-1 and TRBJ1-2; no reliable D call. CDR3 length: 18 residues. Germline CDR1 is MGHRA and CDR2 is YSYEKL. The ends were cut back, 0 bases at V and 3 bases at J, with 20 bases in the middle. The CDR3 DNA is TGCGCCAGCAGCCAAGAGTTGTTTGTGGAGGGATTCCACTATGGCTACACCTTC. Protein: CASSQELFVEGFHYGYTF.

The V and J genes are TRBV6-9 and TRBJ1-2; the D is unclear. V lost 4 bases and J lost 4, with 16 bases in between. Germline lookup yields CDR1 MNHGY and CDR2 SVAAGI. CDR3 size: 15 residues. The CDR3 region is CASSSEYGKTYGYTF. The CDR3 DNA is TGTGCCAGCAGTTCCGAGTACGGAAAGACCTATGGCTACACCTTC.

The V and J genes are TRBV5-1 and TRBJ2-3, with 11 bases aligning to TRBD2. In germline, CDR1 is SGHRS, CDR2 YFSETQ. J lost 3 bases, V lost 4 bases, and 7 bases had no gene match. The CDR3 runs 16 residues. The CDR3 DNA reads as TGCGCCAGCAGCACTACTAGCGGGAGCAGAACAGATACGCAGTATTTT. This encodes CASSTTSGSRTDTQYF. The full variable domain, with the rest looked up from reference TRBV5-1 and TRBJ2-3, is KAGVTQTPRYLIKTRGQQVTLSCSPISGHRSVSWYQQTPGQGLQFLFEYFSETQRNKGNFPGRFSGRQFSNSRSEMNVSTLELGDSALYLCASSTTSGSRTDTQYFGPGTRLTVL.

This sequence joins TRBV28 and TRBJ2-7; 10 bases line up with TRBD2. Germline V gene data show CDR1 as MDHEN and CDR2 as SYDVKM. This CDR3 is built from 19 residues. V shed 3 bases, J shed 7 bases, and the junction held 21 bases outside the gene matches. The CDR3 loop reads CASSLVPGTSVETVREQYF. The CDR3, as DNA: TGTGCCAGCAGTTTGGTGCCCGGGACTAGCGTAGAGACTGTTAGGGAGCAGTACTTC.

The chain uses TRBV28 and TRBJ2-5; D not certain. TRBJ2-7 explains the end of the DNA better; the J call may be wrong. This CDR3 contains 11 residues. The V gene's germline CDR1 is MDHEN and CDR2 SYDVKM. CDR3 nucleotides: TGTGCCAGCGCGGCGGTTTACGAGCAGTACTTC. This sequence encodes CASAAVYEQYF.

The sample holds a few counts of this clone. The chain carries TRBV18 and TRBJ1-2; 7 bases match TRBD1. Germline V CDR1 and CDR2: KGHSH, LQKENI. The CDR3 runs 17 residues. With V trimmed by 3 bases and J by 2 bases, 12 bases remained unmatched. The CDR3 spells CASSPAGGNPGNYGYTF. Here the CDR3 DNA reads TGTGCCAGCTCACCGGCAGGGGGGAACCCCGGGAACTATGGCTACACCTTC.

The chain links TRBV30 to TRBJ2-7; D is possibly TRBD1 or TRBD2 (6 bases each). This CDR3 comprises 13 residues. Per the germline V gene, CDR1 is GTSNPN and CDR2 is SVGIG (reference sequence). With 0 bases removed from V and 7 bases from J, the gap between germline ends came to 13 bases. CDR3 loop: CAWSVRGASEQYF. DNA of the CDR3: TGTGCCTGGAGTGTAAGGGGGGCGAGTGAGCAGTACTTC.

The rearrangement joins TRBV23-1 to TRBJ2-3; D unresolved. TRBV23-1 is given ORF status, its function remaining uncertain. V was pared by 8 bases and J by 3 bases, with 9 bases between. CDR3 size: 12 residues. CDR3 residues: CASGAQTDTQYF. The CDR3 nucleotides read TGCGCCAGCGGAGCCCAAACAGATACGCAGTATTTT.

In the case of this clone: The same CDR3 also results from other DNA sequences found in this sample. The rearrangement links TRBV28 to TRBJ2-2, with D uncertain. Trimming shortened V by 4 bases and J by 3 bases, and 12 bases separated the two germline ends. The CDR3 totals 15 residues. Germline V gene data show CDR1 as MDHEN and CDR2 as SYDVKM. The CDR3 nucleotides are TGTGCCAGCAGTTCTCGGCAAGGGTACACCGGGGAGCTGTTTTTT. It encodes CASSSRQGYTGELFF. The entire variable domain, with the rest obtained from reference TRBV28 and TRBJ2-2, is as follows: DVKVTQSSRYLVKRTGEKVFLECVQDMDHENMFWYRQDPGLGLRLIYFSYDVKMKEKGDIPEGYSVSREKKERFSLILESASTNQTSMYLCASSSRQGYTGELFFGEGSRLTVL.

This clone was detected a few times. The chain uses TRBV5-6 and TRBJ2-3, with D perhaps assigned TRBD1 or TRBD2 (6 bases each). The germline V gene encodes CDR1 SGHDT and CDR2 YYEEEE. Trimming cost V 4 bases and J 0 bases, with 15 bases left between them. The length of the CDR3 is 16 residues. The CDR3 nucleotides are TGTGCCAGCAGCCCCGGGGGCGGGATAAGCACAGATACGCAGTATTTT. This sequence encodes CASSPGGGISTDTQYF.

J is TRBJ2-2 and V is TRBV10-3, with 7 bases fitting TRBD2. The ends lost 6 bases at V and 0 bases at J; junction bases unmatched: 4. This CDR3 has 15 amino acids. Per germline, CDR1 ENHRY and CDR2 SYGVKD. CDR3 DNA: TGTGCCATCAGGCGGGGGATGGCGAACACCGGGGAGCTGTTTTTT. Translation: CAIRRGMANTGELFF.

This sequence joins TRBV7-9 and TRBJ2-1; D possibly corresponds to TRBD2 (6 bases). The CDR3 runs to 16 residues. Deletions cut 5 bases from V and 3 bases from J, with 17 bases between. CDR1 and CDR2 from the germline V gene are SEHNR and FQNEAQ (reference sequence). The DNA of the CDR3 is TGTGCCAGCAGCCCCGAGTGGGCGGGGAACTACAATGAGCAGTTCTTC. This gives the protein CASSPEWAGNYNEQFF. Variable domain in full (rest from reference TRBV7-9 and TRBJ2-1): DTGVSQNPRHKITKRGQNVTFRCDPISEHNRLYWYRQTLGQGPEFLTYFQNEAQLEKSRLLSDRFSAERPKGSFSTLEIQRTEQGDSAMYLCASSPEWAGNYNEQFFGPGTRLTVL.

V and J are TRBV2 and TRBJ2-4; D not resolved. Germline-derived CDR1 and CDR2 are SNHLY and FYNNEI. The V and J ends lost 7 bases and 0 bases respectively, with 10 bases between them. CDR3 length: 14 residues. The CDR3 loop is CASMVVLAKNIQYF. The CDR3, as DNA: TGTGCCAGCATGGTAGTCCTAGCCAAAAACATTCAGTACTTC.

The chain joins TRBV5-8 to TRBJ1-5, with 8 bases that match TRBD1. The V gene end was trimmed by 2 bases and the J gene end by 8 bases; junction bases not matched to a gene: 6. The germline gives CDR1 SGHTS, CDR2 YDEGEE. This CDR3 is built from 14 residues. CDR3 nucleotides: TGTGCCAGCAGCTTCGGGACAGGACAAAAGCCCCAGCATTTT. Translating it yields CASSFGTGQKPQHF.

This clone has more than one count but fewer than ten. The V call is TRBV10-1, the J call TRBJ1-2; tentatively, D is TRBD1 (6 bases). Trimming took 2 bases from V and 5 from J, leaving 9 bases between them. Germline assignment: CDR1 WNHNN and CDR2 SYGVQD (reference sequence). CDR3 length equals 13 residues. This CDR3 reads CASSEEGGYGYTF. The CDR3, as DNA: TGCGCCAGCAGTGAGGAAGGGGGTTATGGCTACACCTTC.

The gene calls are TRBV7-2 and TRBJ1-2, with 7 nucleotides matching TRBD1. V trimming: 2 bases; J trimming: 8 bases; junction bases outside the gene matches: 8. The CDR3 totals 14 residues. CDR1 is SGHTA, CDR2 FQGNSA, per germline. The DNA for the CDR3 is TGTGCCAGCAGCTTACCCGACAGGGATTCCGGCTACACCTTC. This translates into CASSLPDRDSGYTF.

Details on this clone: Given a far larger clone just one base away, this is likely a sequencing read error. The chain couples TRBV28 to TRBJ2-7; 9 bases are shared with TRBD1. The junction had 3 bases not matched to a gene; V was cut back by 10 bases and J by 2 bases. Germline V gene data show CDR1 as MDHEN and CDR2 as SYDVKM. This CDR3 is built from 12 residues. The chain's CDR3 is CATGTGTYEQYF. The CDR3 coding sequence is TGTGCCACCGGGACAGGGACCTACGAGCAGTACTTC.